Reported below is one TCR beta chain. The CDR3 consists of 15 residues. V was pared by 6 bases and J by 4 bases, with 10 bases of the junction left unmatched. Germline V gives CDR1 MNHEY, CDR2 SVGAGI. The method was immunoSEQ multiplex PCR; TCRdb's version includes in-frame clones alone and lacks a portion of them. The table records 75,000 to 90,000 clones, 80% of them present only once. This entry is derived from a study of blood T cell repertoires in COVID-19. The source of this sequence is a woman aged 40 to 55 with active or convalescent COVID-19. Sequences were obtained from peripheral blood. The V and J genes are TRBV6-5 and TRBJ2-5, with 8 nucleotides matching TRBD1. This CDR3 reads CASSTAGGRGETQYF. The CDR3 DNA is TGTGCCAGCAGCACCGCAGGGGGCCGAGGAGAGACCCAGTACTTC.